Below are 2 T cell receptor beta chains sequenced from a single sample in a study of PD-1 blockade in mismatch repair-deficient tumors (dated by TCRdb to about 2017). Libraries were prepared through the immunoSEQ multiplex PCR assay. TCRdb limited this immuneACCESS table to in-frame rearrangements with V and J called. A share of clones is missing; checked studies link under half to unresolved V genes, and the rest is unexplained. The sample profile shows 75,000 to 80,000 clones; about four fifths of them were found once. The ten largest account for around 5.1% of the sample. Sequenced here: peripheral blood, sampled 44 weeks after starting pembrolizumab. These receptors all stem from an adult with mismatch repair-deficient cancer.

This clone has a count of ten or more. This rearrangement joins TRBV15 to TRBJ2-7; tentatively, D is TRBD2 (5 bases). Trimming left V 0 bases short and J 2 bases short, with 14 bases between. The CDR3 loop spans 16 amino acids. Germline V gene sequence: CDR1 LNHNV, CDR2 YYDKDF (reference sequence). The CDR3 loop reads CATSRERAGAPYEQYF. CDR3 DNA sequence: TGTGCCACCAGCAGAGAGCGGGCAGGAGCCCCCTACGAGCAGTACTTC.

This CDR3 reads CASSLESPSGRSYEQYF. In DNA form, the CDR3 reads TGTGCCAGCAGCTTAGAATCCCCCAGCGGGAGGTCCTACGAGCAGTACTTC. The V gene is TRBV7-8, the J gene TRBJ2-7, with 9 bases that match TRBD2. Germline loops: CDR1 SGHVS, CDR2 FQNEAQ. The CDR3 loop spans 17 amino acids. After removal of 1 base from V and 1 base from J, the junction contained 8 bases not matched to a gene.